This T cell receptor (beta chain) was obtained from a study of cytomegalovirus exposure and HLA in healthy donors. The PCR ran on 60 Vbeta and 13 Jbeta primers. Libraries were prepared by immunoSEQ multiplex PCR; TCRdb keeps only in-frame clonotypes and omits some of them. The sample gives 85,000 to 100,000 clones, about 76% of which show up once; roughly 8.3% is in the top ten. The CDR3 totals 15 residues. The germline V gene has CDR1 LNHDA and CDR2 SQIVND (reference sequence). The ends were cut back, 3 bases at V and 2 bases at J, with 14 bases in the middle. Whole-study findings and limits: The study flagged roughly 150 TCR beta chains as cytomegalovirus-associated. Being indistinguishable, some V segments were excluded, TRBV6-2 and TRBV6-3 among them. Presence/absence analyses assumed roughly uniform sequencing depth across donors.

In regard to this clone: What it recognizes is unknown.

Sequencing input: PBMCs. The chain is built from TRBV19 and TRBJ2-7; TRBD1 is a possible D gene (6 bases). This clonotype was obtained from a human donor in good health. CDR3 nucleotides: TGTGCCAGTAGTATTTTGGGGGCAGGCACCTACGAGCAGTACTTC. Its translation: CASSILGAGTYEQYF. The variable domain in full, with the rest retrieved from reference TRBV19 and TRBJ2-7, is DGGITQSPKYLFRKEGQNVTLSCEQNLNHDAMYWYRQDPGQGLRLIYYSQIVNDFQKGDIAEGYSVSREKKESFPLTVTSAQKNPTAFYLCASSILGAGTYEQYFGPGTRLTVT.